This entry lists 3 T cell receptor beta chains sequenced from one sample in a study of T cells in localized non-small cell lung cancer. This table comes from immunoSEQ multiplex PCR, and its TCRdb copy is limited to in-frame clones, with some not included. The top ten hold roughly 12% of the sample, which has tens of thousands of clones, approximately 90% seen once. This specimen consisted of peripheral blood mononuclear cells, obtained before any cancer treatment. Every receptor here comes from a female donor of 60 years or more with stage II lung adenocarcinoma.

V usage is TRBV28 and J usage is TRBJ1-4; perhaps TRBD1 as D (6 bases). This CDR3 has 13 residues. The V end was cut by 6 bases, the J end by 6 bases, with 11 bases between. Looked up from germline, CDR1 is MDHEN and CDR2 is SYDVKM. This chain's CDR3 is CASRGGADEKLFF. The DNA for the CDR3 is TGTGCCAGCAGGGGGGGGGCGGATGAAAAACTGTTTTTT.

This sequence joins TRBV29-1 and TRBJ2-1; 10 positions match TRBD1. The germline CDR1 and CDR2 sequences are SQVTM and ANQGSEA. The V and J ends lost 7 bases and 8 bases, in that order; junction bases with no gene match: 11. The CDR3 length is 14 residues. This CDR3 is CSALRDRGIDEQFF. Here the CDR3 DNA reads TGCAGCGCCCTCCGGGACAGGGGTATAGATGAGCAGTTCTTC.

This rearrangement joins TRBV7-2 to TRBJ2-5; 10 nucleotides match TRBD1. Germline CDR1 reads SGHTA; CDR2 reads FQGNSA. The CDR3 has 14 amino acids. V was clipped by 8 bases and J by 2 bases; unmatched bases: 5. Here the CDR3 reads CASVRDRGQETQYF. The CDR3, as DNA: TGTGCCAGCGTCCGGGACAGGGGACAAGAGACCCAGTACTTC. The variable domain in full, with the rest retrieved from reference TRBV7-2 and TRBJ2-5, is GAGVSQSPSNKVTEKGKDVELRCDPISGHTALYWYRQSLGQGLEFLIYFQGNSAPDKSGLPSDRFSAERTGGSVSTLTIQRTQQEDSAVYLCASVRDRGQETQYFGPGTRLLVL.